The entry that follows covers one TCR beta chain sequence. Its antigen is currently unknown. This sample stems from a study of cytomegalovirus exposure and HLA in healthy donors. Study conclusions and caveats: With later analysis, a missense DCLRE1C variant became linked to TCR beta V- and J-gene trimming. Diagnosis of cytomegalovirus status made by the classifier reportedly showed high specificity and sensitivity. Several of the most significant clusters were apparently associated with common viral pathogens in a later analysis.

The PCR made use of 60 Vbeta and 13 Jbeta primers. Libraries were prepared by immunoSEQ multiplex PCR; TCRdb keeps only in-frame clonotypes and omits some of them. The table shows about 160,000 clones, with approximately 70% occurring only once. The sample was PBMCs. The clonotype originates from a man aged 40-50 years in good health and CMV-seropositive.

CDR3 in amino acids: CASSPLRGDTIYF. The CDR3 nucleotides read TGTGCCAGCAGCCCCCTGCGCGGGGACACCATATATTTT. This chain uses TRBV9 with TRBJ1-3; no definite D call. CDR3 size: 13 residues. Germline V CDR1 and CDR2: SGDLS, YYNGEE. The V end was cut by 4 bases, the J end by 8 bases, with 13 bases between.